This T cell receptor (beta chain) originates from a study of T cell repertoires in cytomegalovirus infection. In TCRdb, the reads were re-called with MiXCR into one record per CDR3 protein. The sample consists of roughly 640,000 distinct CDR3 sequences, 20% to 25% of them appearing once. The CDR3 loop spans 17 amino acids. J gave up 8 bases and V 5 bases, and 17 bases lay outside the gene matches. Germline CDR1 and CDR2: SEHNR and FQNEAQ (reference sequence). The receptor comes from a human donor in good health (CMV status not recorded). Some clones in this sample may be carry-over from other donors' samples. The sequenced sample was CD8+ T cells from PBMCs. The chain has TRBV7-9 and TRBJ2-4, with TRBD1 matching over 8 bases. The CDR3 DNA sequence: TGTGCCAGCAGCCTTATCCTCGGGGGTACGACAGGGGACATTCAGTACTTC. The encoded protein is CASSLILGGTTGDIQYF.